Below are 10 T cell receptor beta chains sequenced from a single sample in a study of long-term antiretroviral therapy in people with HIV. Survey-level immunoSEQ v3.0 assays were run. Method: immunoSEQ multiplex PCR; TCRdb's copy keeps in-frame clones and lacks some. The sample holds some 15,000 clones; 80% to 90% are singletons and the top ten take 6.5% to 8.5%. Sample: unsorted PBMCs, taken 0.1 years after starting antiretroviral therapy. The receptors stem from a man aged 18 to 29 with HIV.

This rearrangement joins TRBV28 to TRBJ1-4; no definite D call. V was trimmed by 2 bases and J by 8 bases, leaving 9 bases between them. From germline, CDR1 is MDHEN and CDR2 SYDVKM. The CDR3 runs 13 residues. The CDR3 sequence: CASSLAGREKLFF. DNA for the CDR3: TGTGCCAGCAGTTTAGCGGGCCGGGAAAAACTGTTTTTT.

For this clone: Other DNA variants within this sample encode the same CDR3. The rearrangement joins TRBV7-8 to TRBJ2-7; TRBD2 might be the D (6 bases). Germline CDR1 is SGHVS and CDR2 is FQNEAQ. The V gene lost 6 bases and the J gene lost 1 base, with 13 bases spanning the gap. There are 14 residues in the CDR3. In DNA, the CDR3 is TGTGCCAGCAGTGCTCGGGACTCATCCTACGAGCAGTACTTC. Amino acids: CASSARDSSYEQYF.

The chain combines TRBV4-3 with TRBJ2-3; perhaps D is TRBD1 or TRBD2 (5 bases each). The length of the CDR3 is 14 residues. Trimming took 5 bases from V and 0 from J, leaving 9 bases between them. Germline loops: CDR1 LGHNA, CDR2 YSLEER. The CDR3 DNA sequence: TGCGCCAGCAGCACCCGGGACAGCACAGATACGCAGTATTTT. Translating it yields CASSTRDSTDTQYF.

V and J are TRBV19 and TRBJ1-1; 8 bases match TRBD1. V shed 7 bases, J shed 7 bases, and the junction held 5 bases outside the gene matches. The CDR3 has 12 residues. Germline V gives CDR1 LNHDA, CDR2 SQIVND (reference sequence). The CDR3 region is CASTGQGIEAFF. The CDR3, as DNA: TGTGCCAGTACAGGACAGGGAATTGAAGCTTTCTTT.

This clone was counted a single time. This CDR3 is CASRPRGRGVYYEQFF. Here the CDR3 DNA reads TGTGCCAGTAGACCTCGGGGGCGGGGGGTCTATTATGAGCAGTTCTTC. The chain uses TRBV19 and TRBJ2-1, with 8 bases lining up with TRBD2. Germline V gene sequence: CDR1 LNHDA, CDR2 SQIVND (reference sequence). The CDR3 runs to 16 residues. V gave up 6 bases and J gave up 8 bases; unmatched junction bases: 15.

The chain is built from TRBV27 and TRBJ2-7; 10 nucleotides align to TRBD1. V lost 3 bases and J lost 5; bases outside the gene matches: 10. Per the germline V gene, CDR1 is MNHEY and CDR2 is SMNVEV (reference sequence). The CDR3 is made up of 16 amino acids. The CDR3 DNA is TGTGCCAGCAGTTTCGACCGGGACAGGGGTGGCCACGAGCAGTACTTC. It specifies CASSFDRDRGGHEQYF.

This clone occurred a few times. This sequence joins TRBV2 and TRBJ1-5; possibly TRBD1 for D (6 bases). Germline V gene lookup returns CDR1 SNHLY and CDR2 FYNNEI. The V gene lost 8 bases and the J gene lost 0 bases, with 14 bases spanning the gap. The CDR3 covers 15 residues. The CDR3, as DNA: TGTGCCAGCGGGGAGACGACAGGTAGCAATCAGCCCCAGCATTTT. Its protein product is CASGETTGSNQPQHF.

This clone was observed a single time. The rearrangement links TRBV7-9 to TRBJ2-5; D gene unclear. The V gene lost 3 bases and the J gene lost 2 bases, with 7 bases spanning the gap. Per germline, CDR1 SEHNR and CDR2 FQNEAQ (reference sequence). The CDR3 runs 13 residues. The CDR3 is CASSFGPQETQYF. The CDR3 nucleotides are TGTGCCAGCAGCTTCGGCCCTCAAGAGACCCAGTACTTC.

The chain couples TRBV6-6 to TRBJ2-2; D gene unclear. CDR1 MNHNY and CDR2 SVGAGI come from the germline V gene (reference sequence). The ends were cut back, 6 bases at V and 2 bases at J, with 1 base in the middle. The CDR3 has 11 residues. The CDR3: CASSNTGELFF. The CDR3 DNA reads as TGTGCCAGCAGCAACACCGGGGAGCTGTTTTTT.

This chain connects TRBV9 to TRBJ1-1, with D possibly matching TRBD1 (6 bases). Germline CDR1 and CDR2: SGDLS and YYNGEE. CDR3 length: 14 amino acids. Trimming stripped 3 bases from V and 3 bases from J, with 12 bases between. The CDR3 loop reads CASSGTGSHTEAFF. For the CDR3, the DNA is TGTGCCAGCAGCGGTACAGGGTCCCACACTGAAGCTTTCTTT.